These 5 T cell receptor beta chains share one sample of origin, sequenced in a study of blood T cell repertoires in COVID-19. The method was immunoSEQ multiplex PCR; TCRdb's version includes in-frame clones alone and lacks a portion of them. The profile shows fewer than 300,000 clones, approximately 81% of them singletons. Sequenced material: peripheral blood. The receptors were sampled from a woman aged 18-30 years with acute or convalescent COVID-19.

This clone was seen a handful of times. V and J are TRBV7-2 and TRBJ2-2, with a weak D call TRBD2 (6 bases). Germline lookup yields CDR1 SGHTA and CDR2 FQGNSA. V lost 3 bases, J lost 0 bases, and 8 bases lay in between. This CDR3 comprises 15 residues. The CDR3 DNA reads TGTGCCAGCAGCTTGCGGGGCGCGAACACCGGGGAGCTGTTTTTT. It codes for CASSLRGANTGELFF.

This clone appeared once. This rearrangement joins TRBV7-6 to TRBJ2-4; 12 nucleotides align to TRBD2. The CDR3 length is 17 residues. Germline CDR1 reads SGHVS; CDR2 reads FNYEAQ. J gave up 8 bases and V 1 base, and 9 bases lay outside the gene matches. This chain's CDR3 is CASSLGLAGEYGDIQYF. The CDR3 DNA is TGTGCCAGCAGCTTAGGACTAGCGGGAGAATATGGAGACATTCAGTACTTC.

V gene TRBV13 combines with J gene TRBJ2-7; D unclear. The CDR3 length is 13 residues. Germline V gene data show CDR1 as PRHDT and CDR2 as FYEKMQ (reference sequence). V was pared by 0 bases and J by 9 bases, with 12 bases between. Written as DNA, the CDR3 is TGTGCCAGCAGCTTAGGAGAGGTAACGGGGCAGTACTTC. It translates to CASSLGEVTGQYF.

This clone was picked up one time. The genes are TRBV30 and TRBJ1-2, with TRBD1 matching 8 bases. Germline lookup yields CDR1 GTSNPN and CDR2 SVGIG (reference sequence). CDR3 length: 13 residues. The V segment lost 2 bases and the J segment 7 bases; nucleotides outside the gene matches: 6. CDR3 sequence reads: CAWSFRTGSGYTF. The CDR3 region has the DNA TGTGCCTGGAGTTTTCGGACAGGGAGTGGCTACACCTTC.

This clone was recorded a few times. The chain carries TRBV3-1 (or the pseudogene TRBV3-2) and TRBJ1-4; no clear D. The length of the CDR3 is 14 residues. Trimming took off 0 bases at V and 7 bases at J, with 9 bases between the two ends. Per germline, CDR1 LGHDT and CDR2 YNNKEL (reference sequence). The CDR3 nucleotides are TGTGCCAGCAGCCAAGACCTAGTGAGTGAAAAACTGTTTTTT. This codes for CASSQDLVSEKLFF.